Shown below are 31 T cell receptor beta chains from a single sample sequenced in a study of blood T cells in healthy people across ages. PCR was performed a second time for about 7 to 11 cycles using a sample-barcoded 5' primer and a J-beta primer mix. TCRdb recomputed calls from the 5' RACE reads with MiXCR, one row per CDR3 protein. The sample carries nearly 800,000 distinct CDR3 sequences, around 50% recorded once. Sequencing was performed on blood. Receptor source: a man in his forties or fifties in good health.

The CDR3 DNA reads TGCGCCAGCAGCCAAGACCCCCGACAGAAAAGTATCTATGGCTACACCTTC. Its translation is CASSQDPRQKSIYGYTF. The chain links TRBV4-1 to TRBJ1-2; D is possibly TRBD1 (5 bases). CDR3 length: 17 residues. The germline V gene encodes CDR1 MGHRA and CDR2 YSYEKL. Trimming cost V 0 bases and J 4 bases, with 18 bases left between them.

The J gene is TRBJ1-2, the V gene TRBV7-2, with 10 bases aligning to TRBD1. The CDR3 covers 18 residues. Per germline, CDR1 SGHTA and CDR2 FQGNSA. V dropped 5 bases and J dropped 5; count of bases not matched to a gene: 17. As DNA, the CDR3 is TGTGCCAGCAGCCCCCAAGGAGGGGGACAGGGGTGGAAATATGGCTACACCTTC. Encoded protein: CASSPQGGGQGWKYGYTF.

The chain employs TRBV9 and TRBJ2-1; 9 nucleotides align to TRBD1. Germline V gene data show CDR1 as SGDLS and CDR2 as YYNGEE. V shed 2 bases and J 8 bases; nucleotides not matched to a gene: 11. The CDR3 contains 16 residues. This CDR3 is CASSVRRDREVDEQFF. CDR3 nucleotide sequence: TGTGCCAGCAGCGTCCGCCGGGACAGGGAAGTTGATGAGCAGTTCTTC.

The chain recombines TRBV11-3 with TRBJ1-2, with D hard to call. Germline V gene lookup returns CDR1 SGHNT and CDR2 YENEEA. There are 15 residues in the CDR3. Trimming stripped 2 bases from V and 0 bases from J, with 10 bases between. The CDR3 sequence is CASSLRSGANYGYTF. CDR3 DNA sequence: TGTGCCAGCAGCTTACGCAGCGGAGCTAACTATGGCTACACCTTC.

A remark on this clonotype: A much larger clonotype is one base distant, so this may be a read error. The V and J genes are TRBV3-1 and TRBJ1-5, with a weak D call TRBD1 (5 bases). The germline V gene encodes CDR1 LGHDT and CDR2 YNNKEL (reference sequence). The CDR3 contains 15 residues. The V gene lost 4 bases and the J gene lost 2 bases, with 12 bases spanning the gap. CDR3 bases: TGTGCCAGCAGCCCGACAGTAAATGGCAATCAGCCCCAGCATTTT. Amino acids: CASSPTVNGNQPQHF.

As for this clonotype: A read error may produce the germline difference seen at one junction end. This chain uses TRBV7-3 with TRBJ2-3; a possible D gene is TRBD2 (6 bases). The CDR3 runs to 16 residues. CDR1 and CDR2 from the germline V gene are SGHTA and FQGTGA. The CDR3 reads CACSALGGPRGDTQYF. Here the CDR3 DNA reads TGTGCCTGCAGCGCCCTGGGGGGACCCCGGGGGGATACGCAGTATTTT.

The chain is built from TRBV9 and TRBJ1-4, with 8 bases identical to TRBD1. Germline-derived CDR1 and CDR2 are SGDLS and YYNGEE. V trimming: 3 bases; J trimming: 7 bases; junction bases outside the gene matches: 8. The length of the CDR3 is 15 residues. CDR3 residues: CASSALGTGSEKLFF. CDR3 sequence (DNA): TGTGCCAGCAGCGCGCTCGGGACAGGTAGTGAAAAACTGTTTTTT. The full variable domain, its missing parts supplied by reference TRBV9 and TRBJ1-4, is DSGVTQTPKHLITATGQRVTLRCSPRSGDLSVYWYQQSLDQGLQFLIQYYNGEERAKGNILERFSAQQFPDLHSELNLSSLELGDSALYFCASSALGTGSEKLFFGSGTQLSVL.

The chain uses TRBV20-1 and TRBJ2-3; TRBD2 is a possible D gene (7 bases). The CDR3 length is 12 residues. CDR1 DFQATT and CDR2 SNEGSKA come from the germline V gene (reference sequence). V shed 7 bases and J shed 6 bases, with 14 bases lying between them. In DNA form, the CDR3 reads TGCAGTGGCGGGGGCCAGGGGGATACGCAGTATTTT. Translation gives CSGGGQGDTQYF.

The rearrangement joins TRBV20-1 to TRBJ2-7, with 10 bases matching TRBD1. The CDR3 is made up of 15 amino acids. The germline gives CDR1 DFQATT, CDR2 SNEGSKA (reference sequence). With V trimmed by 6 bases and J by 3 bases, 11 bases remained unmatched. CDR3 bases: TGCAGTGCCGCCCCGCCGGGACAGGGGTTCTACGAGCAGTACTTC. Translating gives CSAAPPGQGFYEQYF.

This clonotype was detected only a few times. The gene calls are TRBV5-1 and TRBJ1-6; 8 bases fit TRBD1. The CDR3 spans 18 residues. V was pared by 0 bases and J by 6 bases, with 11 bases of the junction left unmatched. CDR1 is SGHRS, CDR2 YFSETQ, per germline. CDR3 in DNA: TGCGCCAGCAGCTTGGGACAGGGGAACAGGATTGGTAATTCACCCCTCCACTTT. This codes for CASSLGQGNRIGNSPLHF.

The chain couples TRBV28 to TRBJ1-4, with 7 positions matching TRBD1. The CDR3 has 14 amino acids. Germline loops: CDR1 MDHEN, CDR2 SYDVKM. Unmatched junction bases numbered 7, after V lost 7 bases and J lost 5 bases. CDR3 region: CASTSGQVNEKLFF. CDR3 nucleotide sequence: TGTGCCAGCACGTCTGGACAGGTCAATGAAAAACTGTTTTTT. Variable domain in full (rest from reference TRBV28 and TRBJ1-4): DVKVTQSSRYLVKRTGEKVFLECVQDMDHENMFWYRQDPGLGLRLIYFSYDVKMKEKGDIPEGYSVSREKKERFSLILESASTNQTSMYLCASTSGQVNEKLFFGSGTQLSVL.

Only a few counts were recorded for this clonotype. The V and J genes are TRBV27 and TRBJ2-7; D is unclear. V shed 3 bases and J shed 0 bases, with 15 bases lying between them. In germline, CDR1 is MNHEY, CDR2 SMNVEV (reference sequence). The CDR3 covers 16 residues. The CDR3 region is CASSFSQGPNSYEQYF. CDR3 in DNA: TGTGCCAGCAGTTTTTCTCAAGGGCCCAACTCCTACGAGCAGTACTTC.

This clonotype was seen only a few times. This sequence joins TRBV5-1 and TRBJ1-4; a possible D gene is TRBD1 (6 bases). With 4 bases removed from V and 8 bases from J, the gap between germline ends came to 15 bases. This CDR3 comprises 14 residues. CDR1 and CDR2 from the germline V gene are SGHRS and YFSETQ. The CDR3, as DNA: TGCGCCAGCAGCCTAACAGGGTACGAGGAAAAACTGTTTTTT. Encoded protein: CASSLTGYEEKLFF.

The chain combines TRBV3-1 with TRBJ1-1, with 9 bases fitting TRBD1. The germline V gene has CDR1 LGHDT and CDR2 YNNKEL (reference sequence). CDR3 length equals 13 residues. V dropped 7 bases and J dropped 2; count of bases not matched to a gene: 2. CDR3 residues: CASMTGGNTEAFF. CDR3 nucleotides: TGTGCCAGCATGACAGGGGGAAACACTGAAGCTTTCTTT.

J is TRBJ2-7 and V is TRBV7-6; maybe TRBD1 (6 bases). The CDR3 totals 14 residues. Trimming pared 5 bases from V and 0 bases from J, leaving 11 bases between. The germline V gene encodes CDR1 SGHVS and CDR2 FNYEAQ. CDR3 loop: CASSVGTHSYEQYF. DNA for the CDR3: TGTGCCAGCAGCGTCGGGACACACTCCTACGAGCAGTACTTC.

Only one count was recorded for this clonotype. The rearrangement links TRBV7-9 to TRBJ1-2; a possible D gene is TRBD1 (6 bases). Trimming took off 5 bases at V and 0 bases at J, with 16 bases between the two ends. The CDR3 is 16 amino acids. Germline V gene sequence: CDR1 SEHNR, CDR2 FQNEAQ (reference sequence). The CDR3: CASSTTTGASNYGYTF. The CDR3 coding sequence is TGTGCCAGCAGCACCACGACAGGCGCATCTAACTATGGCTACACCTTC.

J is TRBJ2-6 and V is TRBV11-2; D unresolved. Germline V gene lookup returns CDR1 SGHAT and CDR2 FQNNGV. V lost 3 bases and J lost 7, with 13 bases in between. The length of the CDR3 is 15 residues. The CDR3 nucleotides are TGTGCCAGCAGCTTGGATGCGATAAGTGCCAACGTCCTGACTTTC. Its protein is CASSLDAISANVLTF.

The chain couples TRBV20-1 to TRBJ1-1; a weak D match, TRBD1 (5 bases). CDR1 is DFQATT and CDR2 is SNEGSKA in the germline V gene (reference sequence). Between the trimmed V and J ends, which lost 0 bases and 3 bases, there was a span of 14 bases. CDR3 length: 15 amino acids. CDR3 sequence (DNA): TGCAGTGCTAGAGACCAGGGACTGGGTGACACTGAAGCTTTCTTT. This translates into CSARDQGLGDTEAFF.

The chain links TRBV6-5 to TRBJ2-5; possible D gene TRBD1, 6 bases. Looked up from germline, CDR1 is MNHEY and CDR2 is SVGAGI. CDR3 length: 12 residues. V lost 0 bases and J lost 10, with 9 bases in between. The CDR3 DNA is TGTGCCAGCAGTTACTCCGGGACATTCCAGTACTTC. It specifies CASSYSGTFQYF.

V is TRBV6-6 and J is TRBJ2-6; D is ambiguous. The V gene lost 1 base and the J gene lost 2 bases, with 9 bases spanning the gap. CDR1 and CDR2 from the germline V gene are MNHNY and SVGAGI (reference sequence). This CDR3 spans 16 amino acids. For the CDR3, the DNA is TGTGCCAGCAGTTACTGGAAGGGCCCTGGGGCCAACGTCCTGACTTTC. Translation gives CASSYWKGPGANVLTF.

V and J are TRBV15 and TRBJ2-5; TRBD1 might be the D (5 bases). Germline V lookup: CDR1 LNHNV, CDR2 YYDKDF (reference sequence). The CDR3 contains 13 residues. Trimming left V 1 base short and J 13 bases short, with 16 bases between. CDR3 loop: CATSRARTTETYF. DNA of the CDR3: TGTGCCACCAGCAGAGCGCGAACGACAGAAACGTACTTC.

The chain has TRBV4-2 and TRBJ2-5; TRBD2 might be the D (6 bases). Looked up from germline, CDR1 is LGHNA and CDR2 is YNFKEQ. There are 17 residues in the CDR3. Trimming stripped 1 base from V and 0 bases from J, with 15 bases between. CDR3 nucleotides: TGTGCCAGCAGCCAAGCTGGGGACTTCCTGTACCAAGAGACCCAGTACTTC. Translating it yields CASSQAGDFLYQETQYF.

The V gene is TRBV25-1, the J gene TRBJ2-7, with TRBD1 as a possible D gene (7 bases). Trimming left V 6 bases short and J 7 bases short, with 22 bases between. Germline CDR1 is MGHDK and CDR2 is SYGVNS. The CDR3 contains 15 residues. CDR3 sequence reads: CASREGTDFYNEQYF. In nucleotides, the CDR3 is TGTGCCAGCAGGGAGGGGACAGACTTCTACAATGAGCAGTACTTC.

The J gene is TRBJ2-7, the V gene TRBV6-2 or TRBV6-3; TRBD1 is a possible D gene (5 bases). Trimming pared 2 bases from V and 2 bases from J, leaving 13 bases between. CDR1 and CDR2 (germline): MNHEY, SVGEGT. The CDR3 extends over 15 amino acids. This chain's CDR3 is CASSYVRQTTYEQYF. CDR3 DNA: TGTGCCAGCAGTTACGTCAGACAGACCACCTACGAGCAGTACTTC.

This chain uses TRBV12-3 or TRBV12-4 with TRBJ2-7, with TRBD2 matching over 12 bases. Near its end, the DNA agrees better with TRBJ2-5, so the J call may be wrong. CDR3 size: 19 residues. The CDR3 coding sequence is TGTGCCAGCAGTTCTCAAACGCCGAGGACTAGCGGGGATCTGGAGACCCAGTACTTC. Its protein is CASSSQTPRTSGDLETQYF.

The sample holds a few counts of this clonotype. The J gene is TRBJ2-3, the V gene TRBV12-3 or TRBV12-4, with 10 bases that match TRBD1. The CDR3 length is 16 residues. V trimming: 5 bases; J trimming: 5 bases; junction bases outside the gene matches: 10. The CDR3: CASSATGTGERDTQYF. The CDR3, as DNA: TGTGCCAGCAGTGCGACCGGGACAGGGGAACGAGATACGCAGTATTTT.

V is TRBV7-2 and J is TRBJ2-4, with 7 nucleotides matching TRBD2. The germline V gene has CDR1 SGHTA and CDR2 FQGNSA. The CDR3 contains 14 residues. Trimming removed 5 bases from V and 7 bases from J; junction bases left unmatched: 8. CDR3 in amino acids: CASSAPGLKNIQYF. CDR3 DNA: TGTGCCAGCAGCGCACCGGGACTAAAGAACATTCAGTACTTC.

This chain connects TRBV3-1 to TRBJ2-1; D unclear. The CDR3 sequence is 15 residues long. The V end was cut by 6 bases, the J end by 7 bases, with 19 bases between. Looked up from germline, CDR1 is LGHDT and CDR2 is YNNKEL (reference sequence). CDR3 loop: CASSLTRVAINEQFF. The CDR3 DNA reads as TGTGCCAGCAGTCTAACCCGTGTGGCGATAAATGAGCAGTTCTTC.

This clonotype has just a few counts. J is TRBJ2-5 and V is TRBV18; D is tentatively TRBD1 or TRBD2 (6 bases each). CDR1 is KGHSH and CDR2 is LQKENI in the germline V gene. This CDR3 has 16 amino acids. Trimming took 4 bases from V and 2 from J, leaving 17 bases between them. The CDR3 region has the DNA TGTGCCAGCTCACGAGGGGGGCAGACAATTCAAGAGACCCAGTACTTC. Amino acids: CASSRGGQTIQETQYF.

This clonotype was recorded a few times. V is TRBV20-1 and J is TRBJ2-3; D is tentatively TRBD1 or TRBD2 (6 bases each). V shed 7 bases and J shed 4 bases, with 15 bases lying between them. There are 13 residues in the CDR3. Germline assignment: CDR1 DFQATT and CDR2 SNEGSKA (reference sequence). CDR3 sequence (DNA): TGCAGTGAGGGGGGTCTCGAGGCAGATACGCAGTATTTT. Protein product: CSEGGLEADTQYF.

The chain couples TRBV20-1 to TRBJ2-3; D is unclear. This CDR3 is 11 amino acids long. Germline assignment: CDR1 DFQATT and CDR2 SNEGSKA (reference sequence). Trimming removed 3 bases from V and 1 base from J, with 2 bases in between. The CDR3 region has the DNA TGCAGTGCTAGTGGCACAGATACGCAGTATTTT. Amino acid sequence: CSASGTDTQYF.